This T cell receptor (beta chain) was obtained from a study of blood T cells in healthy people across ages. Study observations and caveats: Per million T cells, the diversity of TCR beta decreased roughly linearly as age advanced. Strong correlation linked observed beta diversity and percent naive T cells.

Looked up from germline, CDR1 is SGHRS and CDR2 is YFSETQ. This CDR3 has 15 residues. V trimming: 3 bases; J trimming: 2 bases; junction bases outside the gene matches: 7. Using a J-beta primer mix together with a sample-barcoded 5' primer, a second PCR was run for about 7 to 12 cycles. Every single cDNA molecule received a tag from a template-switch adaptor with 12 random nucleotides. TCRdb reanalysed the 5' RACE reads using MiXCR and keeps one entry per CDR3 protein. The table lists around 780,000 distinct CDR3 sequences, 25% to 30% of them singletons, with about 3% in the top ten. A remark on this clonotype: Its antigen is unknown.

This sample also appeared in a second study, on T cells of mothers and their children.

The sequencing sample was made of blood. The TCR was taken from a boy between 10 and 17 years old in good health. This chain uses TRBV5-1 with TRBJ1-2, with 7 positions matching TRBD1. CDR3 sequence (DNA): TGCGCCAGCAGCTCCCAGACAGGGAAAAACTATGGCTACACCTTC. This translates into CASSSQTGKNYGYTF.